This paragraph reports one TCR beta chain. Its target is not known. This record comes from a study of T cell responses to AZD1222 COVID-19 vaccine. Trimming removed 0 bases from V and 7 bases from J, with 13 bases in between. From germline, CDR1 is SEHNR and CDR2 FQNEAQ (reference sequence). The CDR3 contains 15 residues. Second-dose timings of about 4 or about 12 weeks were pooled. The method was immunoSEQ multiplex PCR; TCRdb's version includes in-frame clones alone and lacks a portion of them. This table has approximately 140,000 clones, around 90% appearing once. Findings of the study overall: Donors, mostly white British, included more females; clonal diversity was possibly underestimated. Only after the peak T cell response were repertoires sampled. Nearly half of unique spike-specific TCRs reportedly avoided B.1.351 and B.1.1.7 mutated regions.

V is TRBV7-9 and J is TRBJ2-1, with a possible D match to TRBD2 (7 bases). The material sequenced was peripheral blood, taken 28 days after the second AZD1222 dose. The clonotype comes from an adult who received the AZD1222 COVID-19 vaccine. CDR3 sequence: CASSLAGAGANEQFF. The CDR3 DNA reads TGTGCCAGCAGCTTAGCGGGGGCGGGGGCAAATGAGCAGTTCTTC.